Below, 31 T cell receptor beta chains from the same sample are listed, as sequenced in a study of siplizumab effects on memory and regulatory T cells. The assay was immunoSEQ multiplex PCR, and TCRdb's table has in-frame clones only and misses some. This table holds 85,000 to 95,000 clones, around 94% found once. Sequenced input: non-Treg CD4+ T cells sorted from blood. These receptors were taken from a human donor in good health.

The rearrangement joins TRBV9 to TRBJ1-1; D gene uncertain. This CDR3 contains 16 residues. Trimming shortened V by 2 bases and J by 5 bases, and 19 bases separated the two germline ends. In germline, CDR1 is SGDLS, CDR2 YYNGEE. CDR3 coding DNA: TGTGCCAGCAGCGTCCGCCCGCTACGTGTGAGAACTGAAGCTTTCTTT. This encodes CASSVRPLRVRTEAFF.

V and J are TRBV10-3 and TRBJ2-1, with TRBD2 matching 13 bases. The V segment lost 2 bases and the J segment 5 bases; nucleotides outside the gene matches: 3. CDR1 is ENHRY, CDR2 SYGVKD, per germline. The CDR3 has 16 residues. The CDR3 sequence is CAISEHTSGRDNEQFF. In nucleotides, the CDR3 is TGTGCCATCAGTGAGCACACTAGCGGGAGGGACAATGAGCAGTTCTTC.

The J gene is TRBJ2-7, the V gene TRBV7-6; TRBD2 aligns across 10 bases. The ends lost 5 bases at V and 4 bases at J; junction bases unmatched: 5. There are 14 residues in the CDR3. Germline-derived CDR1 and CDR2 are SGHVS and FNYEAQ. CDR3 nucleotide sequence: TGTGCCAGCAGCCAGCGGGGGGGGGTATACGAGCAGTACTTC. It encodes CASSQRGGVYEQYF.

The chain is built from TRBV7-9 and TRBJ1-4; D ambiguous. Trimming removed 5 bases at V and 8 bases at J, with 21 bases between. Germline lookup yields CDR1 SEHNR and CDR2 FQNEAQ (reference sequence). The CDR3 is 16 amino acids. The CDR3 DNA is TGTGCCAGCAGCCCCGGGCGAGAGGGCATGGGGGAAAAACTGTTTTTT. This translates into CASSPGREGMGEKLFF.

The chain couples TRBV4-2 to TRBJ2-2, with D maybe TRBD2 (6 bases). CDR1 LGHNA and CDR2 YNFKEQ come from the germline V gene. The germline V and J ends were trimmed by 0 bases and 8 bases, with 19 bases remaining between them. The CDR3 sequence is 17 residues long. The CDR3 here is CASSQERWRGSGGELFF. As DNA, the CDR3 is TGTGCCAGCAGCCAAGAAAGGTGGCGGGGCTCCGGAGGGGAGCTGTTTTTT.

The chain uses TRBV6-5 and TRBJ2-7; D remains unclear. This CDR3 is 12 amino acids long. In germline, CDR1 is MNHEY, CDR2 SVGAGI. The V end lost 4 bases, the J end lost 4 bases, and 8 bases lay between the germline ends. The CDR3 DNA is TGTGCCAGCAGTTCGTCAGTGTACGAGCAGTACTTC. Its translation: CASSSSVYEQYF.

The V call is TRBV7-3, the J call TRBJ1-5, with 9 bases matching TRBD1. The germline V gene has CDR1 SGHTA and CDR2 FQGTGA. The CDR3 runs to 13 residues. V lost 3 bases to trimming and J lost 6 bases; unmatched junction nucleotides: 0. The CDR3 region is CASSLDRGQPQHF. The CDR3 DNA reads TGTGCCAGCAGCTTGGACAGGGGTCAGCCCCAGCATTTT. The variable domain in full, with the rest retrieved from reference TRBV7-3 and TRBJ1-5, is GAGVSQTPSNKVTEKGKYVELRCDPISGHTALYWYRQSLGQGPEFLIYFQGTGAADDSGLPNDRFFAVRPEGSVSTLKIQRTERGDSAVYLCASSLDRGQPQHFGDGTRLSIL.

The chain is built from TRBV7-2 and TRBJ2-1; TRBD2 matches at 9 bases. V was pared by 5 bases and J by 13 bases, with 6 bases of the junction left unmatched. CDR3 length equals 12 residues. Germline CDR1 reads SGHTA; CDR2 reads FQGNSA. The CDR3, as DNA: TGTGCCAGCAGCGCCCCGGGACTAGCTCAGTTCTTC. This gives the protein CASSAPGLAQFF.

The chain joins TRBV10-3 to TRBJ2-2; a possible D gene is TRBD2 (5 bases). Per germline, CDR1 ENHRY and CDR2 SYGVKD. The CDR3 totals 13 residues. Between the trimmed V and J ends, which lost 6 bases and 4 bases, there was a span of 9 bases. DNA for the CDR3: TGTGCCATCAGCCCAGGAGGCACCGGGGAGCTGTTTTTT. This sequence encodes CAISPGGTGELFF.

The chain recombines TRBV7-3 with TRBJ1-1, with a weak D call TRBD1 (5 bases). Germline V CDR1 and CDR2: SGHTA, FQGTGA. The CDR3 contains 14 residues. Trimming took off 5 bases at V and 11 bases at J, with 21 bases between the two ends. The chain's CDR3 is CASSPAGAGEAAFF. The CDR3 DNA is TGTGCCAGCAGCCCCGCCGGGGCGGGGGAAGCGGCTTTCTTT.

In nucleotides, the CDR3 is TGTGCCAGCAGTTCTCCGACTACGAGGGCTTTCTTT. It yields the protein CASSSPTTRAFF. V is TRBV6-5 and J is TRBJ1-1; D is uncertain. The CDR3 consists of 12 residues. Germline V gene lookup returns CDR1 MNHEY and CDR2 SVGAGI. V lost 4 bases, J lost 11 bases, and 14 bases lay in between.

This clone was detected once. The chain is built from TRBV6-1 and TRBJ2-7; no definite D call. The CDR3 is made up of 12 amino acids. The germline V gene has CDR1 MNHNS and CDR2 SASEGT. Between the trimmed V and J ends, which lost 5 bases and 0 bases, there was a span of 5 bases. The CDR3 loop reads CASSQSSYEQYF. As DNA, the CDR3 is TGTGCCAGCAGTCAGAGCTCCTACGAGCAGTACTTC.

The chain links TRBV18 to TRBJ1-2, with 7 bases fitting TRBD1. The trim removed 2 bases at V and 3 bases at J, leaving 12 bases unmatched. The CDR3 is 17 residues long. Germline-derived CDR1 and CDR2 are KGHSH and LQKENI. The CDR3 DNA reads TGTGCCAGCTCACCAATCTTCGACAGGGCAAGTGACTATGGCTACACCTTC. Translation gives CASSPIFDRASDYGYTF.

V gene TRBV27 combines with J gene TRBJ1-2; D is possibly TRBD1 (5 bases). The CDR3 totals 14 residues. V dropped 8 bases and J dropped 4 bases, with 17 bases sitting between them. CDR1 MNHEY and CDR2 SMNVEV come from the germline V gene (reference sequence). CDR3 loop: CASGQVRGGYGYTF. CDR3 DNA sequence: TGTGCCAGCGGCCAGGTTAGGGGCGGCTATGGCTACACCTTC.

V usage is TRBV5-5 and J usage is TRBJ1-2; D is possibly TRBD1 (6 bases). The CDR3 sequence is 14 residues long. V was cut by 1 base and J by 3 bases, with 10 bases left in between. The V gene's germline CDR1 is SGHKS and CDR2 YYEKEE (reference sequence). CDR3 sequence: CASSLSPGDYGYTF. CDR3 DNA: TGTGCCAGCAGCTTGAGCCCAGGGGACTATGGCTACACCTTC.

The chain recombines TRBV6-5 with TRBJ1-5, with D perhaps TRBD1 (6 bases). The V end was cut by 6 bases, the J end by 7 bases, with 13 bases between. CDR3 size: 13 residues. Germline CDR1 is MNHEY and CDR2 is SVGAGI. The CDR3 sequence: CASRRTVGQPQHF. CDR3 DNA sequence: TGTGCCAGCAGGAGGACAGTCGGGCAGCCCCAGCATTTT.

Written as DNA, the CDR3 is TGTGCCAGCAGTTTATCCCCACGCACAGATACGCAGTATTTT. Amino acids: CASSLSPRTDTQYF. The rearrangement joins TRBV27 to TRBJ2-3; D is undetermined. V gave up 0 bases and J gave up 1 base, with 5 bases separating them. This CDR3 spans 14 amino acids. The germline gives CDR1 MNHEY, CDR2 SMNVEV (reference sequence).

The CDR3 coding sequence is TGTGCCAGCAGTTACTCGATAGCGGGGACCGGGGAGACCCAGTACTTC. Translated, it gives CASSYSIAGTGETQYF. The chain employs TRBV6-5 and TRBJ2-5; 8 positions agree with TRBD2. J lost 5 bases, V lost 0 bases, and 8 bases had no gene match. CDR1 is MNHEY, CDR2 SVGAGI, per germline. This CDR3 comprises 16 residues.

The gene calls are TRBV9 and TRBJ2-1; TRBD2 aligns across 12 bases. The ends lost 3 bases at V and 10 bases at J; junction bases unmatched: 8. This CDR3 contains 15 residues. Germline loops: CDR1 SGDLS, CDR2 YYNGEE. CDR3 amino acids: CASSARLAGAREQFF. Written as DNA, the CDR3 is TGTGCCAGCAGCGCGAGACTAGCGGGAGCGCGAGAGCAGTTCTTC.

CDR3 amino acids: CASRSGLQGINEKLFF. In DNA, the CDR3 is TGTGCCAGCAGATCCGGTTTACAGGGGATTAATGAAAAACTGTTTTTT. The chain recombines TRBV6-6 with TRBJ1-4, with 7 bases that match TRBD1. The V gene end was trimmed by 6 bases and the J gene end by 4 bases; junction bases not matched to a gene: 11. CDR1 is MNHNY, CDR2 SVGAGI, per germline (reference sequence). This CDR3 contains 16 residues.

The chain links TRBV5-1 to TRBJ2-1, with D hard to call. Germline loops: CDR1 SGHRS, CDR2 YFSETQ. The CDR3 sequence is 16 residues long. Trimming removed 0 bases at V and 0 bases at J, with 10 bases between. Here the CDR3 reads CASSLGGVTSYNEQFF. CDR3 nucleotide sequence: TGCGCCAGCAGCTTGGGTGGGGTTACCTCCTACAATGAGCAGTTCTTC.

The CDR3 bases are TGTGCCAGCAGCAGTAACATGGGCGACACCGGGGCAGCTTTCTTT. It yields the protein CASSSNMGDTGAAFF. The chain links TRBV5-6 to TRBJ1-1; D perhaps matches TRBD1 (5 bases). Germline lookup yields CDR1 SGHDT and CDR2 YYEEEE. The germline V and J ends were trimmed by 4 bases and 10 bases, with 23 bases remaining between them. There are 15 residues in the CDR3.

The chain uses TRBV19 and TRBJ1-5; 10 bases line up with TRBD1. Per the germline V gene, CDR1 is LNHDA and CDR2 is SQIVND (reference sequence). J gave up 7 bases and V 10 bases, and 10 bases lay outside the gene matches. This CDR3 is 14 amino acids long. The CDR3 DNA sequence: TGTGCCACCGAAGACAGGGGGCGCGTACAGCCCCAGCATTTT. This sequence encodes CATEDRGRVQPQHF.

This rearrangement joins TRBV7-9 to TRBJ2-5; 11 bases fit TRBD2. Unmatched junction bases numbered 3, after V lost 3 bases and J lost 3 bases. The germline CDR1 and CDR2 sequences are SEHNR and FQNEAQ (reference sequence). The CDR3 sequence is 15 residues long. Here the CDR3 reads CASSLSGLAEETQYF. CDR3 nucleotide sequence: TGTGCCAGCAGCTTGTCGGGACTAGCGGAAGAGACCCAGTACTTC.

The chain carries TRBV5-1 and TRBJ2-2, with 14 bases fitting TRBD2. J was trimmed by 0 bases and V by 3 bases; bases with no gene match: 4. Germline V gene data show CDR1 as SGHRS and CDR2 as YFSETQ. The CDR3 is made up of 18 amino acids. The CDR3 loop is CASSSGLAGGANTGELFF. The CDR3 nucleotides are TGCGCCAGCAGCTCCGGACTAGCGGGGGGAGCGAACACCGGGGAGCTGTTTTTT.

The chain couples TRBV27 to TRBJ2-7; D tentatively reads TRBD1 or TRBD2 (5 bases each). CDR3 size: 16 residues. CDR1 is MNHEY and CDR2 is SMNVEV in the germline V gene (reference sequence). Trimming pared 5 bases from V and 1 base from J, leaving 18 bases between. The CDR3 DNA reads TGTGCCAGCAGTCGGGGTCTGGTCAGGGCATCCTACGAGCAGTACTTC. Translating it yields CASSRGLVRASYEQYF.

The chain has TRBV30 and TRBJ2-7, with D perhaps TRBD1 (5 bases). This CDR3 region has 14 residues. V was trimmed by 0 bases and J by 2 bases, leaving 11 bases between them. CDR1 and CDR2 from the germline V gene are GTSNPN and SVGIG (reference sequence). CDR3 DNA sequence: TGTGCCTGGAGTGTGACAGCACCGGCCTACGAGCAGTACTTC. It yields the protein CAWSVTAPAYEQYF.

This clone occurred once. The V call is TRBV7-5, the J call TRBJ1-2; the table's D call, TRBD1, was not checked against the DNA. TRBV7-5 is flagged as a pseudogene. The CDR3 covers 13 residues. The CDR3 DNA reads TGTGCCAGCAGCCCCAGGGATCACTATGGCTACACCTTC. It translates to CASSPRDHYGYTF.

On this clone: The same CDR3 also results from other DNA sequences found in this sample. The chain links TRBV6-1 to TRBJ1-1; D not certain. This CDR3 has 13 residues. Trimming took 1 base from V and 0 from J, leaving 3 bases between them. The germline V gene encodes CDR1 MNHNS and CDR2 SASEGT. The CDR3 reads CASSEGLNTEAFF. The CDR3 DNA is TGTGCCAGCAGTGAAGGGTTGAACACTGAAGCTTTCTTT.

The chain employs TRBV13 and TRBJ1-1, with D perhaps TRBD1 (6 bases). V lost 3 bases to trimming and J lost 4 bases, with 15 bases between them. Germline-derived CDR1 and CDR2 are PRHDT and FYEKMQ (reference sequence). The CDR3 has 15 residues. CDR3 sequence: CASSLFGGAGTEAFF. Written as DNA, the CDR3 is TGTGCCAGCAGCTTGTTTGGGGGGGCAGGCACTGAAGCTTTCTTT.

The chain uses TRBV6-6 and TRBJ2-7; D ambiguous. Trimming pared 5 bases from V and 4 bases from J, leaving 6 bases between. The CDR3 is 11 amino acids. Germline V CDR1 and CDR2: MNHNY, SVGAGI (reference sequence). The CDR3 coding sequence is TGTGCCAGCAGTCAGAGTTACGAGCAGTACTTC. Its protein product is CASSQSYEQYF.